The 11 T cell receptor beta chains in this list originate from one sample, sequenced in a study of human versus mouse CDR3 diversity and MHC coevolution. Assay: immunoSEQ multiplex PCR; the TCRdb copy retains only in-frame clones and omits some. The sample contains 60,000 to 95,000 clones, under 95% of which appear only once. Material for sequencing was naive CD4+ T cells from blood. This sample's subset: CD45RO-negative CD62L-positive naive CD4 T cells. The receptors here all came from a person between 30 and 69 years old in good health.

The chain's CDR3 is CASSLAYLPDRAPYGYTF. CDR3 DNA: TGTGCCAGCAGCTTAGCCTATCTTCCTGACAGGGCCCCCTATGGCTACACCTTC. This chain links TRBV7-9 with TRBJ1-2; TRBD1 agrees at 7 bases. J was trimmed by 4 bases and V by 0 bases; bases with no gene match: 14. The CDR3 runs 18 residues. Germline CDR1 is SEHNR and CDR2 is FQNEAQ (reference sequence).

The table lists this clone with a count of one. V and J are TRBV4-1 and TRBJ2-7, with TRBD2 matching 12 bases. In germline, CDR1 is MGHRA, CDR2 YSYEKL. CDR3 length equals 16 residues. The V and J ends lost 2 bases and 4 bases, in that order; junction bases with no gene match: 6. In nucleotides, the CDR3 is TGCGCCAGCAGCCAACCGACTAGCGGGAGAATTTACGAGCAGTACTTC. Translation gives CASSQPTSGRIYEQYF.

The V gene is TRBV2, the J gene TRBJ2-3; weak D call: TRBD2 (6 bases). With 8 bases removed from V and 0 bases from J, the gap between germline ends came to 15 bases. Germline loops: CDR1 SNHLY, CDR2 FYNNEI. The CDR3 covers 15 residues. The CDR3 DNA reads as TGTGCCAGCGTCGCCGGGAGCCCGAGCACAGATACGCAGTATTTT. Protein sequence: CASVAGSPSTDTQYF.

Here the CDR3 DNA reads TGTGCCAGCAGTTTACCGGGACAGGGGGTGGACACTGAAGCTTTCTTT. Translated, it gives CASSLPGQGVDTEAFF. This rearrangement joins TRBV28 to TRBJ1-1, with TRBD1 matching 11 bases. J was trimmed by 3 bases and V by 2 bases; bases with no gene match: 5. From germline, CDR1 is MDHEN and CDR2 SYDVKM. The CDR3 extends over 16 amino acids.

The chain recombines TRBV11-1 with TRBJ2-1; 8 bases agree with TRBD2. The germline CDR1 and CDR2 sequences are SGHAT and FQDESV (reference sequence). The ends lost 6 bases at V and 12 bases at J; junction bases unmatched: 10. The length of the CDR3 is 13 residues. The CDR3 here is CASRPSGGRVQFF. The DNA of the CDR3 is TGTGCCAGCAGGCCCAGCGGGGGAAGAGTGCAGTTCTTC. Based on the CDR3 plus reference TRBV11-1 and TRBJ2-1, the full variable domain is EAEVAQSPRYKITEKSQAVAFWCDPISGHATLYWYRQILGQGPELLVQFQDESVVDDSQLPKDRFSAERLKGVDSTLKIQPAELGDSAMYLCASRPSGGRVQFFGPGTRLTVL.

The genes are TRBV5-6 and TRBJ2-7; 8 positions agree with TRBD1. The germline gives CDR1 SGHDT, CDR2 YYEEEE. The CDR3 spans 14 residues. V lost 4 bases, J lost 3 bases, and 6 bases stayed unmatched. For the CDR3, the DNA is TGTGCCAGCAGCGAGGGACAGGCAGGCTACGAGCAGTACTTC. Translated, it gives CASSEGQAGYEQYF.

This rearrangement joins TRBV27 to TRBJ1-5, with D unresolved. CDR1 and CDR2 (germline): MNHEY, SMNVEV (reference sequence). V gave up 5 bases and J gave up 4 bases, with 12 bases separating them. CDR3 length equals 14 residues. This CDR3 is CASSVLPVNQPQHF. CDR3 DNA sequence: TGTGCCAGCAGTGTATTACCGGTGAATCAGCCCCAGCATTTT.

The chain is built from TRBV7-2 and TRBJ2-1, with TRBD2 matching 8 bases. Germline CDR1 is SGHTA and CDR2 is FQGNSA. J was trimmed by 3 bases and V by 5 bases; bases with no gene match: 9. The CDR3 is 16 residues long. Here the CDR3 DNA reads TGTGCCAGCAGCCCTTGGGGGGGACTAGGCTACAATGAGCAGTTCTTC. Protein: CASSPWGGLGYNEQFF.

J is TRBJ1-2 and V is TRBV2; no firm D call. Germline loops: CDR1 SNHLY, CDR2 FYNNEI. The CDR3 has 15 residues. Trimming left V 0 bases short and J 8 bases short, with 16 bases between. CDR3 loop: CASSEAPGGPGGYTF. Here the CDR3 DNA reads TGTGCCAGCAGTGAAGCGCCCGGAGGTCCGGGGGGCTACACCTTC.

The chain recombines TRBV29-1 with TRBJ2-3, with D possibly matching TRBD2 (6 bases). Deletions cut 7 bases from V and 0 bases from J, with 14 bases between. This CDR3 has 14 residues. CDR1 is SQVTM, CDR2 ANQGSEA, per germline. The CDR3 region is CSARRGSSTDTQYF. CDR3 nucleotide sequence: TGCAGCGCCCGGAGGGGAAGTAGCACAGATACGCAGTATTTT.

The chain employs TRBV19 and TRBJ2-1; perhaps TRBD2 as D (6 bases). Germline CDR1 reads LNHDA; CDR2 reads SQIVND (reference sequence). Trimming removed 3 bases from V and 6 bases from J, with 18 bases in between. The CDR3 spans 16 residues. CDR3 nucleotide sequence: TGTGCCAGTAGTATTAGCCGGGACTCGACCGTCAATGAGCAGTTCTTC. This encodes CASSISRDSTVNEQFF.